Presented here are 27 T cell receptor beta chains from one specimen sequenced in a study of radiotherapy plus CTLA-4 blockade in lung cancer. Assay: immunoSEQ multiplex PCR; the TCRdb copy retains only in-frame clones and omits some. The sample has approximately 94,000 clones, around 80% seen once; the top ten hold about 25%. Sequenced material: peripheral blood, taken from a patient treated with radiotherapy plus ipilimumab. The receptors shown here come from a human donor with non-small cell lung cancer that progressed on radiotherapy plus ipilimumab.

The V call is TRBV7-9, the J call TRBJ2-7; 9 bases are shared with TRBD2. J was trimmed by 7 bases and V by 2 bases; bases with no gene match: 9. The CDR3 totals 15 residues. Germline CDR1 is SEHNR and CDR2 is FQNEAQ (reference sequence). CDR3 in DNA: TGTGCCAGCAGCTTATGGCGGGAGGGCCTGGAAGAGCAGTACTTC. Translation: CASSLWREGLEEQYF.

This chain joins TRBV27 and TRBJ2-2; D is ambiguous. The CDR3 is 14 amino acids. CDR1 is MNHEY and CDR2 is SMNVEV in the germline V gene (reference sequence). Deletions cut 2 bases from V and 4 bases from J, with 8 bases between. CDR3 in amino acids: CASSLPPGTGELFF. The CDR3 DNA reads as TGTGCCAGCAGTTTACCACCGGGCACCGGGGAGCTGTTTTTT.

The chain couples TRBV28 to TRBJ2-2; D may be TRBD2 (5 bases). This CDR3 is built from 15 residues. Germline CDR1 and CDR2: MDHEN and SYDVKM. Trimming cost V 3 bases and J 7 bases, with 15 bases left between them. The CDR3 region has the DNA TGTGCCAGCAGTTTGACCCGCCCGGGGATCGGGGAGCTGTTTTTT. Encoded protein: CASSLTRPGIGELFF.

The chain uses TRBV30 and TRBJ1-3; D is unclear. V was clipped by 1 base and J by 0 bases, with 10 bases between them. Germline loops: CDR1 GTSNPN, CDR2 SVGIG (reference sequence). This CDR3 is built from 15 residues. CDR3 sequence reads: CAWSAERGSGNTIYF. The CDR3, as DNA: TGTGCCTGGAGTGCAGAACGGGGCTCTGGAAACACCATATATTTT.

Of note for this clone: Distinct nucleotide sequences in the sample also encode this CDR3. The chain joins TRBV28 to TRBJ1-4, with D maybe TRBD1 (5 bases). The CDR3 contains 14 residues. Germline loops: CDR1 MDHEN, CDR2 SYDVKM. Trimming cost V 3 bases and J 7 bases, with 12 bases left between them. CDR3 in DNA: TGTGCCAGCAGTTTGGGGGGACTTGGTGAAAAACTGTTTTTT. This gives the protein CASSLGGLGEKLFF.

This CDR3 reads CASSLDSHGEAFF. The DNA for the CDR3 is TGTGCCAGCAGCCTAGATTCGCACGGTGAAGCTTTCTTT. The chain carries TRBV7-3 and TRBJ1-1; no reliable D call. This CDR3 spans 13 amino acids. V dropped 5 bases and J dropped 7 bases, with 14 bases sitting between them. Per germline, CDR1 SGHTA and CDR2 FQGTGA.

The chain links TRBV2 to TRBJ2-5, with TRBD2 matching over 12 bases. Germline CDR1 SNHLY, CDR2 FYNNEI. Losses at the gene ends were 6 bases for V and 2 bases for J; bases not matched to a gene: 4. The CDR3 has 15 amino acids. In DNA form, the CDR3 reads TGTGCCAGCAGAGGGACTAGCGGGCGACAAGAGACCCAGTACTTC. This gives the protein CASRGTSGRQETQYF.

This clone was recorded once. The chain has TRBV11-2 and TRBJ2-1; 7 nucleotides line up with TRBD2. V gave up 1 base and J gave up 7 bases; unmatched junction bases: 4. The CDR3 extends over 14 amino acids. Germline CDR1 reads SGHAT; CDR2 reads FQNNGV. The CDR3 spells CASSLVVRENEQFF. Here the CDR3 DNA reads TGTGCCAGCAGCTTAGTGGTGCGGGAGAATGAGCAGTTCTTC.

The chain recombines TRBV7-9 with TRBJ1-1; D is possibly TRBD1 (5 bases). Germline values: CDR1 SEHNR, CDR2 FQNEAQ (reference sequence). V was pared by 11 bases and J by 0 bases, with 13 bases between. The CDR3 is 13 residues long. CDR3 amino acids: CAGLQVVNTEAFF. The CDR3 nucleotides read TGTGCCGGACTACAGGTCGTGAACACTGAAGCTTTCTTT.

The chain carries TRBV30 and TRBJ2-7; D possibly corresponds to TRBD1 (5 bases). Trimming stripped 5 bases from V and 2 bases from J, with 16 bases between. From germline, CDR1 is GTSNPN and CDR2 SVGIG (reference sequence). This CDR3 region has 14 residues. The CDR3 protein is CAWELQGTTYEQYF. The CDR3 DNA reads TGTGCCTGGGAGTTGCAGGGAACAACCTACGAGCAGTACTTC.

The rearrangement links TRBV18 to TRBJ2-2, with D perhaps matching TRBD2 (5 bases). Looked up from germline, CDR1 is KGHSH and CDR2 is LQKENI. The CDR3 sequence is 16 residues long. The V and J ends lost 2 bases and 3 bases respectively, with 13 bases between them. The CDR3 bases are TGTGCCAGCTCACCAAAGAGGGAATTGTACACCGGGGAGCTGTTTTTT. It specifies CASSPKRELYTGELFF.

This chain uses TRBV29-1 with TRBJ1-2; TRBD1 agrees at 9 bases. The trim removed 1 base at V and 1 base at J, leaving 4 bases unmatched. CDR1 is SQVTM, CDR2 ANQGSEA, per germline. The CDR3 is 15 residues long. The CDR3 here is CSVEGGGQGNYGYTF. The CDR3 nucleotides are TGCAGCGTTGAAGGAGGGGGACAGGGTAACTATGGCTACACCTTC.

The rearrangement uses TRBV27 and TRBJ2-2, with TRBD1 matching 7 bases. This CDR3 is built from 15 residues. Germline loops: CDR1 MNHEY, CDR2 SMNVEV (reference sequence). The J segment lost 5 bases and the V segment lost 5 bases, leaving 8 bases of the junction unmatched. CDR3 amino acids: CASSLTGVGTGELFF. The DNA for the CDR3 is TGTGCCAGCAGTCTAACAGGGGTCGGGACCGGGGAGCTGTTTTTT.

The gene calls are TRBV7-3 and TRBJ2-3, with 7 bases fitting TRBD2. The germline gives CDR1 SGHTA, CDR2 FQGTGA. V trimming: 5 bases; J trimming: 6 bases; junction bases outside the gene matches: 5. The CDR3 loop spans 13 amino acids. CDR3 sequence: CASSGGVQDTQYF. The CDR3 DNA sequence: TGTGCCAGCAGCGGGGGGGTACAGGATACGCAGTATTTT.

This clone was counted only a few times. The V and J genes are TRBV5-4 and TRBJ2-1; D not certain. The CDR3 sequence is 13 residues long. The V gene's germline CDR1 is SGHNT and CDR2 YYREEE (reference sequence). Trimming took 1 base from V and 7 from J, leaving 9 bases between them. As DNA, the CDR3 is TGTGCCAGCAGCTTGCGAATAGGGAATGAGCAGTTCTTC. Amino acid sequence: CASSLRIGNEQFF.

The rearrangement uses TRBV28 and TRBJ1-5, with 8 nucleotides matching TRBD1. The V gene end was trimmed by 8 bases and the J gene end by 6 bases; junction bases not matched to a gene: 15. The germline CDR1 and CDR2 sequences are MDHEN and SYDVKM. The length of the CDR3 is 16 residues. For the CDR3, the DNA is TGTGCCAGCCTACCCCCGGGACAGGCGAGAAGTCAGCCCCAGCATTTT. Translated: CASLPPGQARSQPQHF.

The chain joins TRBV6-5 to TRBJ2-3; D remains ambiguous. Trimming removed 4 bases from V and 4 bases from J, with 15 bases in between. In germline, CDR1 is MNHEY, CDR2 SVGAGI. The CDR3 contains 15 residues. CDR3 amino acids: CASSSGRLTADTQYF. The CDR3 bases are TGTGCCAGCAGTTCCGGACGCTTGACGGCAGATACGCAGTATTTT.

The chain couples TRBV10-3 to TRBJ2-7, with a tentative D call TRBD1 (5 bases). V shed 10 bases and J shed 3 bases, with 10 bases lying between them. Germline CDR1 and CDR2: ENHRY and SYGVKD. This CDR3 comprises 11 residues. CDR3 sequence reads: CATRDFYEQYF. CDR3 sequence (DNA): TGTGCCACCAGGGATTTCTACGAGCAGTACTTC.

The rearrangement links TRBV7-8 to TRBJ2-3; D may be TRBD2 (5 bases). V lost 0 bases and J lost 1, with 11 bases in between. This CDR3 comprises 16 residues. CDR1 and CDR2 from the germline V gene are SGHVS and FQNEAQ. The CDR3 sequence is CASSLAALGGTDTQYF. The CDR3 nucleotides are TGTGCCAGCAGCTTAGCGGCGCTCGGGGGCACAGATACGCAGTATTTT.

This chain links TRBV5-1 with TRBJ2-7; a weak D match, TRBD1 (8 bases). Germline V gene data show CDR1 as SGHRS and CDR2 as YFSETQ. The CDR3 is 14 residues long. Between the trimmed V and J ends, which lost 0 bases and 3 bases, there was a span of 10 bases. The CDR3 region is CASSLDRGGYEQYF. In nucleotides, the CDR3 is TGCGCCAGCAGCTTGGACAGGGGGGGCTACGAGCAGTACTTC.

This chain joins TRBV5-8 and TRBJ2-2; 11 bases agree with TRBD1. The CDR3 runs 15 residues. Per germline, CDR1 SGHTS and CDR2 YDEGEE. After removal of 4 bases from V and 7 bases from J, the junction contained 6 bases not matched to a gene. In DNA form, the CDR3 reads TGTGCCAGCAGCCATGGACAGGGGGCAAACGGGGAGCTGTTTTTT. It encodes CASSHGQGANGELFF.

The rearrangement joins TRBV6-5 to TRBJ1-1; D is possibly TRBD1 (6 bases). Germline values: CDR1 MNHEY, CDR2 SVGAGI. The CDR3 loop spans 15 amino acids. Trimming took off 6 bases at V and 0 bases at J, with 14 bases between the two ends. CDR3 in DNA: TGTGCCAGCAGCGTTACAGGGAGCATGAACACTGAAGCTTTCTTT. Amino acid sequence: CASSVTGSMNTEAFF.

The chain uses TRBV7-3 and TRBJ1-2; tentatively, D is TRBD1 (6 bases). The V end lost 6 bases, the J end lost 6 bases, and 14 bases lay between the germline ends. Germline V gene lookup returns CDR1 SGHTA and CDR2 FQGTGA. There are 13 residues in the CDR3. CDR3 residues: CASRSTGADGYTF. The CDR3 region has the DNA TGTGCCAGCAGGAGCACGGGGGCAGATGGCTACACCTTC.

The V and J genes are TRBV7-9 and TRBJ2-5; TRBD1 matches at 9 bases. There are 17 residues in the CDR3. Germline loops: CDR1 SEHNR, CDR2 FQNEAQ (reference sequence). The V and J ends lost 5 bases and 4 bases, in that order; junction bases with no gene match: 14. The CDR3 spells CASSLRDREVFGETQYF. The CDR3 nucleotides are TGTGCCAGCAGCCTCCGGGACAGGGAGGTGTTTGGAGAGACCCAGTACTTC.

CDR3 DNA: TGTGCCTGGCAACAGGGGGGCACAGATACGCAGTATTTT. Its translation: CAWQQGGTDTQYF. This chain uses TRBV30 with TRBJ2-3; 8 bases are shared with TRBD1. Germline CDR1 and CDR2: GTSNPN and SVGIG (reference sequence). This CDR3 has 13 residues. Losses at the gene ends were 5 bases for V and 1 base for J; bases not matched to a gene: 2.

The chain links TRBV30 to TRBJ1-2; D gene ambiguous. The V end lost 3 bases, the J end lost 4 bases, and 12 bases lay between the germline ends. Germline V gives CDR1 GTSNPN, CDR2 SVGIG (reference sequence). The CDR3 is 13 residues long. For the CDR3, the DNA is TGTGCCTGGAGCGTTCAGCGTTTCTATGGCTACACCTTC. It is translated as CAWSVQRFYGYTF. Full variable domain (missing parts from reference TRBV30 and TRBJ1-2): SQTIHQWPATLVQPVGSPLSLECTVEGTSNPNLYWYRQAAGRGLQLLFYSVGIGQISSEVPQNLSASRPQDRQFILSSKKLLLSDSGFYLCAWSVQRFYGYTFGSGTRLTVV.

The J gene is TRBJ2-2, the V gene TRBV6-5; D might be TRBD1 (6 bases). Per germline, CDR1 MNHEY and CDR2 SVGAGI. The CDR3 is 15 amino acids. Trimming took off 10 bases at V and 1 base at J, with 16 bases between the two ends. The CDR3 nucleotides are TGTGCCACGCAGGGGAAAAAAGGGAACACCGGGGAGCTGTTTTTT. It encodes CATQGKKGNTGELFF.